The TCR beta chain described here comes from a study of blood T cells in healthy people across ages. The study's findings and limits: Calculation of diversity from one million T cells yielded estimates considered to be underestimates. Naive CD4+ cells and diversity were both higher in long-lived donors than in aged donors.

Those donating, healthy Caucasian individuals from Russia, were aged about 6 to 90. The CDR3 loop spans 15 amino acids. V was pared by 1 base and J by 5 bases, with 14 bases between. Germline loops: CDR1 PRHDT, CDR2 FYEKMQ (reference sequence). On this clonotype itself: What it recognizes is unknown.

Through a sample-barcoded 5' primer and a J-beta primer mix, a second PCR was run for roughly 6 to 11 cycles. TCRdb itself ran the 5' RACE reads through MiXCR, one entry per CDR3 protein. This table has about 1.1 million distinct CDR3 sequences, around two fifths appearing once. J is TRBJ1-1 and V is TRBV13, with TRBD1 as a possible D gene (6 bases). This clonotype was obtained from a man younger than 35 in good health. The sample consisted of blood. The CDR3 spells CASSLVPGDTTEAFF. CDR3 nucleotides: TGTGCCAGCAGCTTAGTTCCAGGGGACACGACTGAAGCTTTCTTT.